These 11 T cell receptor beta chains were all obtained from the same sample, sequenced in a study of memory CD4+ T cells and cytomegalovirus serostatus. Sequencing was performed with immunoSEQ multiplex PCR; in TCRdb, only in-frame clones are kept and a portion is missing. This sample has under 80,000 clones, with 75% to 85% found just once. The sort gate was single viable CD3+CD4+CD8-CD45RO+ cells for memory CD4+ T cells. The sample was memory CD4+ T cells from blood. The receptors shown here come from an adult in good health and CMV-seropositive.

This rearrangement joins TRBV6-5 to TRBJ2-2, with 8 nucleotides matching TRBD1. The CDR3 is 14 residues long. The ends lost 8 bases at V and 5 bases at J; junction bases unmatched: 7. Germline values: CDR1 MNHEY, CDR2 SVGAGI. The CDR3 DNA reads TGTGCCAGCGCCACAGGGGGTTGGACCGGGGAGCTGTTTTTT. This codes for CASATGGWTGELFF.

The chain recombines TRBV29-1 with TRBJ2-4; no firm D call. CDR3 length: 12 residues. Germline V gene lookup returns CDR1 SQVTM and CDR2 ANQGSEA. V lost 6 bases and J lost 0, with 6 bases in between. The CDR3 region is CSVWVAKNIQYF. The CDR3 region has the DNA TGCAGCGTCTGGGTAGCCAAAAACATTCAGTACTTC.

The CDR3 DNA is TGTGCCAGCAGCCACCCTAGCGGGGGTGACTACGAGCAGTACTTC. It yields the protein CASSHPSGGDYEQYF. The chain recombines TRBV7-2 with TRBJ2-7, with 10 bases lining up with TRBD2. This CDR3 spans 15 amino acids. V lost 5 bases, J lost 3 bases, and 7 bases stayed unmatched. Germline V gene sequence: CDR1 SGHTA, CDR2 FQGNSA.

V gene TRBV11-3 combines with J gene TRBJ1-2; maybe TRBD1 (6 bases). The CDR3 length is 17 residues. Germline V gene data show CDR1 as SGHNT and CDR2 as YENEEA. Deletions cut 2 bases from V and 2 bases from J, with 18 bases between. The CDR3 DNA reads as TGTGCCAGCAGCTTATTGGGGGCAGGGCTCGGCAACTATGGCTACACCTTC. This encodes CASSLLGAGLGNYGYTF.

The gene calls are TRBV28 and TRBJ1-2; possible D gene TRBD1, 6 bases. Trimming took off 6 bases at V and 0 bases at J, with 17 bases between the two ends. Germline CDR1 MDHEN, CDR2 SYDVKM. The CDR3 runs to 16 residues. CDR3 nucleotides: TGTGCCAGCAGCCCCCTAGGACAGCTTGCTAACTATGGCTACACCTTC. Translation gives CASSPLGQLANYGYTF.

This chain uses TRBV5-6 with TRBJ2-7, with D possibly TRBD1 on 5 matching bases. From germline, CDR1 is SGHDT and CDR2 YYEEEE. V gave up 0 bases and J gave up 6 bases, with 13 bases separating them. The CDR3 consists of 14 residues. The CDR3 loop reads CASSLGQGAFEQYV. In nucleotides, the CDR3 is TGTGCCAGCAGCTTGGGTCAGGGTGCTTTCGAGCAGTACGTC.

The rearrangement links TRBV7-2 to TRBJ2-2, with 8 bases that match TRBD1. Losses at the gene ends were 5 bases for V and 1 base for J; bases not matched to a gene: 3. The CDR3 has 15 amino acids. Looked up from germline, CDR1 is SGHTA and CDR2 is FQGNSA. The DNA of the CDR3 is TGTGCCAGCAGCACACAGGGGGGGAACACCGGGGAGCTGTTTTTT. The encoded protein is CASSTQGGNTGELFF.

The V call is TRBV7-2, the J call TRBJ1-1, with D hard to call. The V and J ends lost 1 base and 4 bases respectively, with 4 bases between them. This CDR3 comprises 12 residues. Germline V gene sequence: CDR1 SGHTA, CDR2 FQGNSA. In DNA, the CDR3 is TGTGCCAGCAGCTTAGTTTTCACTGAAGCTTTCTTT. Protein: CASSLVFTEAFF. The complete variable domain, with remaining parts taken from reference TRBV7-2 and TRBJ1-1, reads GAGVSQSPSNKVTEKGKDVELRCDPISGHTALYWYRQSLGQGLEFLIYFQGNSAPDKSGLPSDRFSAERTGGSVSTLTIQRTQQEDSAVYLCASSLVFTEAFFGQGTRLTVV.

V usage is TRBV27 and J usage is TRBJ1-4; possibly TRBD1 for D (6 bases). CDR1 MNHEY and CDR2 SMNVEV come from the germline V gene (reference sequence). The CDR3 loop spans 14 amino acids. V lost 6 bases and J lost 10, with 18 bases in between. The CDR3, as DNA: TGTGCCAGCAGCCAGATGGGGGCAAGAGGAAAACTGTTTTTT. Its translation is CASSQMGARGKLFF.

This sequence joins TRBV9 and TRBJ1-2, with 8 bases matching TRBD1. With 4 bases clipped from V and 6 bases from J, the junction kept 11 bases outside the gene matches. Germline CDR1 is SGDLS and CDR2 is YYNGEE. There are 15 residues in the CDR3. The CDR3 DNA reads TGTGCCAGCAGCATCGGACAGGGTAAGAGTGATGGCTACACCTTC. Amino acid sequence: CASSIGQGKSDGYTF.

The chain joins TRBV18 to TRBJ1-2, with D hard to call. Between the trimmed V and J ends, which lost 6 bases and 2 bases, there was a span of 13 bases. The CDR3 is made up of 14 amino acids. The V gene's germline CDR1 is KGHSH and CDR2 LQKENI. The CDR3 protein is CASSHPMGNYGYTF. For the CDR3, the DNA is TGTGCCAGCTCCCATCCTATGGGGAACTATGGCTACACCTTC.